Below, 30 T cell receptor beta chains from the same sample are listed, as sequenced in a study of blood T cell repertoires in COVID-19. This table comes from immunoSEQ multiplex PCR, and its TCRdb copy is limited to in-frame clones, with some not included. In the table there are over 120,000 clones, roughly three quarters of which are singletons. Sequenced: peripheral blood. The receptor source for this set is a woman aged 55-70 years with acute or convalescent COVID-19.

This chain links TRBV19 with TRBJ1-2; tentative D call: TRBD1 (5 bases). V dropped 10 bases and J dropped 5 bases, with 17 bases sitting between them. Looked up from germline, CDR1 is LNHDA and CDR2 is SQIVND (reference sequence). The CDR3 consists of 13 residues. The CDR3 here is CATHPMAGYGYTF. In DNA, the CDR3 is TGTGCCACTCACCCTATGGCAGGGTATGGCTACACCTTC. Looking up the rest from reference TRBV19 and TRBJ1-2 gives the full variable domain: DGGITQSPKYLFRKEGQNVTLSCEQNLNHDAMYWYRQDPGQGLRLIYYSQIVNDFQKGDIAEGYSVSREKKESFPLTVTSAQKNPTAFYLCATHPMAGYGYTFGSGTRLTVV.

The genes are TRBV5-1 and TRBJ2-5; D not resolved. V was pared by 4 bases and J by 2 bases, with 9 bases between. CDR3 length equals 13 residues. Germline CDR1 and CDR2: SGHRS and YFSETQ. CDR3 bases: TGCGCCAGCAGCGAGAGTATACAAGAGACCCAGTACTTC. Translation gives CASSESIQETQYF.

The V and J genes are TRBV11-2 and TRBJ2-2, with 7 bases fitting TRBD2. CDR1 is SGHAT and CDR2 is FQNNGV in the germline V gene. V trimming: 5 bases; J trimming: 5 bases; junction bases outside the gene matches: 8. The CDR3 contains 15 residues. This chain's CDR3 is CASSPPQGGTGELFF. CDR3 sequence (DNA): TGTGCCAGCAGCCCTCCCCAGGGAGGGACCGGGGAGCTGTTTTTT.

This clone was seen only a few times. The V gene is TRBV7-8, the J gene TRBJ1-2; the D gene is possibly TRBD1 (6 bases). This CDR3 contains 18 residues. Germline CDR1 SGHVS, CDR2 FQNEAQ. Trimming took 7 bases from V and 0 from J, leaving 24 bases between them. CDR3 DNA: TGTGCCAGCACCTCCAGACCGGGACACACCTTAGCTAACTATGGCTACACCTTC. Amino acids: CASTSRPGHTLANYGYTF.

This chain joins TRBV3-1 (or the pseudogene TRBV3-2) and TRBJ2-5; 10 bases map to TRBD2. CDR1 is LGHDT and CDR2 is YNNKEL in the germline V gene (reference sequence). The J segment lost 3 bases and the V segment lost 1 base, leaving 2 bases of the junction unmatched. This CDR3 has 15 amino acids. DNA of the CDR3: TGTGCCAGCAGCCAAGCACTAGCGGGGAAAGAGACCCAGTACTTC. Protein: CASSQALAGKETQYF.

This clone was found a few times. The chain employs TRBV25-1 and TRBJ2-2; D might be TRBD1 (6 bases). The CDR3 contains 15 residues. Trimming left V 2 bases short and J 3 bases short, with 10 bases between. Germline CDR1 is MGHDK and CDR2 is SYGVNS. The CDR3 DNA reads as TGTGCCAGCAGTGAAGGGGGCAGGGACACCGGGGAGCTGTTTTTT. Protein sequence: CASSEGGRDTGELFF.

The chain recombines TRBV27 with TRBJ2-7; D is perhaps TRBD2 (5 bases). In germline, CDR1 is MNHEY, CDR2 SMNVEV (reference sequence). Between the trimmed V and J ends, which lost 5 bases and 5 bases, there was a span of 19 bases. The CDR3 has 15 residues. The CDR3: CASSAVRFAGNEQYF. The CDR3 region has the DNA TGTGCCAGCAGTGCCGTGAGGTTTGCGGGTAACGAGCAGTACTTC.

This clone came up once. The V call is TRBV7-8, the J call TRBJ2-7; 9 bases line up with TRBD2. J gave up 2 bases and V 5 bases, and 7 bases lay outside the gene matches. The germline CDR1 and CDR2 sequences are SGHVS and FQNEAQ. The length of the CDR3 is 15 residues. CDR3 in amino acids: CASSPLAGPTYEQYF. The CDR3 nucleotides are TGTGCCAGCAGCCCACTAGCGGGTCCCACCTACGAGCAGTACTTC.

This clone was found a few times. The J gene is TRBJ2-5, the V gene TRBV28; D is perhaps TRBD2 (5 bases). V was pared by 3 bases and J by 3 bases, with 8 bases between. Germline V lookup: CDR1 MDHEN, CDR2 SYDVKM. The CDR3 is 13 amino acids. The CDR3 region has the DNA TGTGCCAGCAGTTTCCCCGGGGAAGAGACCCAGTACTTC. This translates into CASSFPGEETQYF. The full variable domain, its missing parts supplied by reference TRBV28 and TRBJ2-5, is DVKVTQSSRYLVKRTGEKVFLECVQDMDHENMFWYRQDPGLGLRLIYFSYDVKMKEKGDIPEGYSVSREKKERFSLILESASTNQTSMYLCASSFPGEETQYFGPGTRLLVL.

This clone was detected a few times. The V gene is TRBV6-6, the J gene TRBJ1-1; D call uncertain. The CDR3 loop spans 15 amino acids. The V end lost 8 bases, the J end lost 2 bases, and 18 bases lay between the germline ends. Per the germline V gene, CDR1 is MNHNY and CDR2 is SVGAGI (reference sequence). CDR3 nucleotide sequence: TGTGCCAGCTCCTCAGACCCGGGGAGAAACACTGAAGCTTTCTTT. Encoded protein: CASSSDPGRNTEAFF.

The rearrangement uses TRBV6-2 or TRBV6-3 and TRBJ1-2; 10 bases are a match to TRBD1. This CDR3 contains 13 residues. The V segment lost 4 bases and the J segment 6 bases; nucleotides outside the gene matches: 2. The germline V gene encodes CDR1 MNHEY and CDR2 SVGEGT. CDR3 residues: CASSWDRGDGYTF. CDR3 sequence (DNA): TGTGCCAGCAGTTGGGACAGGGGTGATGGCTACACCTTC.

The rearrangement links TRBV5-1 to TRBJ2-1; TRBD1 matches at 7 bases. Germline CDR1 and CDR2: SGHRS and YFSETQ. The CDR3 length is 15 residues. Losses at the gene ends were 4 bases for V and 7 bases for J; bases not matched to a gene: 11. CDR3 in amino acids: CASSPTPKQGNEQFF. CDR3 nucleotides: TGCGCCAGCAGCCCTACTCCCAAACAGGGGAATGAGCAGTTCTTC.

The rearrangement links TRBV28 to TRBJ2-6, with a possible D match to TRBD2 (5 bases). The CDR3 length is 15 residues. The V end lost 4 bases, the J end lost 0 bases, and 7 bases lay between the germline ends. Looked up from germline, CDR1 is MDHEN and CDR2 is SYDVKM. For the CDR3, the DNA is TGTGCCAGCAGTTACGAGGGCTCTGGGGCCAACGTCCTGACTTTC. Amino acid sequence: CASSYEGSGANVLTF. The full variable domain, its missing parts supplied by reference TRBV28 and TRBJ2-6, is DVKVTQSSRYLVKRTGEKVFLECVQDMDHENMFWYRQDPGLGLRLIYFSYDVKMKEKGDIPEGYSVSREKKERFSLILESASTNQTSMYLCASSYEGSGANVLTFGAGSRLTVL.

The V and J genes are TRBV27 and TRBJ1-1; tentative D call: TRBD1 (6 bases). This CDR3 spans 15 amino acids. The V gene's germline CDR1 is MNHEY and CDR2 SMNVEV (reference sequence). V was cut by 6 bases and J by 1 base, with 15 bases left in between. The CDR3 region is CASSPLGQTNTEAFF. The CDR3 DNA follows: TGTGCCAGCAGCCCCTTAGGACAGACGAACACTGAAGCTTTCTTT.

V is TRBV5-1 and J is TRBJ2-3, with 11 bases aligning to TRBD2. Per the germline V gene, CDR1 is SGHRS and CDR2 is YFSETQ. V lost 3 bases, J lost 2 bases, and 14 bases stayed unmatched. The CDR3 length is 19 residues. DNA for the CDR3: TGCGCCAGCAGCTCTAGCGGGAGGATTACCCTTTTTGACACAGATACGCAGTATTTT. The encoded protein is CASSSSGRITLFDTDTQYF. Based on the CDR3 plus reference TRBV5-1 and TRBJ2-3, the full variable domain is KAGVTQTPRYLIKTRGQQVTLSCSPISGHRSVSWYQQTPGQGLQFLFEYFSETQRNKGNFPGRFSGRQFSNSRSEMNVSTLELGDSALYLCASSSSGRITLFDTDTQYFGPGTRLTVL.

The CDR3 DNA reads TGTGCCAGTAGTATGAAGGGGTACGAGCAGTACTTC. It codes for CASSMKGYEQYF. The chain recombines TRBV19 with TRBJ2-7, with D maybe TRBD1 (5 bases). Germline assignment: CDR1 LNHDA and CDR2 SQIVND (reference sequence). CDR3 length: 12 residues. V dropped 3 bases and J dropped 4 bases, with 7 bases sitting between them.

The chain combines TRBV6-5 with TRBJ2-7, with D possibly TRBD1 on 6 matching bases. V gave up 0 bases and J gave up 4 bases, with 13 bases separating them. Germline CDR1 reads MNHEY; CDR2 reads SVGAGI. The CDR3 extends over 15 amino acids. The CDR3 coding sequence is TGTGCCAGCAGTTACTCGGTTGCCAGGGGATACGAGCAGTACTTC. Protein product: CASSYSVARGYEQYF.

The chain carries TRBV29-1 and TRBJ1-2; D unresolved. The germline V gene encodes CDR1 SQVTM and CDR2 ANQGSEA. V lost 7 bases to trimming and J lost 4 bases, with 13 bases between them. The CDR3 covers 12 residues. CDR3 sequence (DNA): TGCAGCGCCGCAGAGGGCCTCTATGGCTACACCTTC. It codes for CSAAEGLYGYTF. The full variable domain, rest sourced from reference TRBV29-1 and TRBJ1-2, is SAVISQKPSRDICQRGTSLTIQCQVDSQVTMMFWYRQQPGQSLTLIATANQGSEATYESGFVIDKFPISRPNLTFSTLTVSNMSPEDSSIYLCSAAEGLYGYTFGSGTRLTVV.

This clone was observed a handful of times. The chain couples TRBV19 to TRBJ2-7; D not resolved. V lost 6 bases and J lost 4, with 7 bases in between. The CDR3 has 11 amino acids. The germline V gene encodes CDR1 LNHDA and CDR2 SQIVND (reference sequence). The CDR3: CASSPGYEQYF. For the CDR3, the DNA is TGTGCCAGTAGCCCAGGATACGAGCAGTACTTC. The whole variable domain, filled in from reference TRBV19 and TRBJ2-7, reads DGGITQSPKYLFRKEGQNVTLSCEQNLNHDAMYWYRQDPGQGLRLIYYSQIVNDFQKGDIAEGYSVSREKKESFPLTVTSAQKNPTAFYLCASSPGYEQYFGPGTRLTVT.

In DNA form, the CDR3 reads TGCGCCAGCAGCCACGGTGGTTACGAGCAGTACTTC. This translates into CASSHGGYEQYF. This chain connects TRBV5-1 to TRBJ2-7, with unresolved D. V was pared by 4 bases and J by 4 bases, with 9 bases between. Germline loops: CDR1 SGHRS, CDR2 YFSETQ. The CDR3 length is 12 residues.

This clone has more than one count but fewer than ten. The rearrangement joins TRBV5-4 to TRBJ2-7; unclear D gene. The V end lost 0 bases, the J end lost 0 bases, and 4 bases lay between the germline ends. This CDR3 is built from 13 residues. Per the germline V gene, CDR1 is SGHNT and CDR2 is YYREEE (reference sequence). The CDR3 sequence: CASSLGASYEQYF. DNA for the CDR3: TGTGCCAGCAGCTTGGGGGCCTCCTACGAGCAGTACTTC. Full variable domain (rest looked up from reference TRBV5-4 and TRBJ2-7): ETGVTQSPTHLIKTRGQQVTLRCSSQSGHNTVSWYQQALGQGPQFIFQYYREEENGRGNFPPRFSGLQFPNYSSELNVNALELDDSALYLCASSLGASYEQYFGPGTRLTVT.

The chain recombines TRBV19 with TRBJ2-7; TRBD1 agrees at 8 bases. Germline V gene sequence: CDR1 LNHDA, CDR2 SQIVND (reference sequence). V lost 6 bases and J lost 6; bases outside the gene matches: 13. The CDR3 spans 15 residues. The CDR3 bases are TGTGCCAGTAGACCCCAGGGGGCCCCTGGTGGCGAGCAGTACTTC. It translates to CASRPQGAPGGEQYF.

The rearrangement uses TRBV5-4 and TRBJ2-7, with 13 bases matching TRBD2. This CDR3 is 17 amino acids long. Germline V lookup: CDR1 SGHNT, CDR2 YYREEE (reference sequence). The V and J ends lost 0 bases and 0 bases, in that order; junction bases with no gene match: 3. The CDR3 protein is CASSLGTSGRSSYEQYF. DNA for the CDR3: TGTGCCAGCAGCTTGGGGACTAGCGGGAGAAGCTCCTACGAGCAGTACTTC.

The rearrangement joins TRBV27 to TRBJ1-2; D unresolved. CDR3 length: 13 amino acids. CDR1 MNHEY and CDR2 SMNVEV come from the germline V gene (reference sequence). Trimming removed 8 bases at V and 7 bases at J, with 17 bases between. CDR3 sequence (DNA): TGTGCCAGCTCACTCGGTTTCGGGTTTGGCTACACCTTC. It codes for CASSLGFGFGYTF.

The chain combines TRBV27 with TRBJ2-7, with TRBD2 matching over 8 bases. This CDR3 is 17 amino acids long. Trimming removed 6 bases from V and 0 bases from J; junction bases left unmatched: 13. Germline loops: CDR1 MNHEY, CDR2 SMNVEV (reference sequence). The DNA for the CDR3 is TGTGCCAGCAGCCCTCTGGGCGGGAGGAACCTCTCCTACGAGCAGTACTTC. This sequence encodes CASSPLGGRNLSYEQYF.

In this sample, this clone turned up once. The chain carries TRBV4-1 and TRBJ1-3; D not certain. The CDR3 spans 16 residues. V gave up 0 bases and J gave up 2 bases, with 11 bases separating them. In germline, CDR1 is MGHRA, CDR2 YSYEKL. As DNA, the CDR3 is TGCGCCAGCAGCCAAGAGACTTCTCTCGCTGGAAACACCATATATTTT. Translating it yields CASSQETSLAGNTIYF.

The V call is TRBV7-9, the J call TRBJ2-7; 7 positions match TRBD1. With V trimmed by 1 base and J by 0 bases, 9 bases remained unmatched. This CDR3 is 17 amino acids long. CDR1 and CDR2 (germline): SEHNR, FQNEAQ (reference sequence). The CDR3 is CASSLEPQGVGSYEQYF. For the CDR3, the DNA is TGTGCCAGCAGCTTAGAGCCTCAGGGGGTGGGCTCCTACGAGCAGTACTTC. The entire variable domain, with the rest obtained from reference TRBV7-9 and TRBJ2-7, is as follows: DTGVSQNPRHKITKRGQNVTFRCDPISEHNRLYWYRQTLGQGPEFLTYFQNEAQLEKSRLLSDRFSAERPKGSFSTLEIQRTEQGDSAMYLCASSLEPQGVGSYEQYFGPGTRLTVT.

The chain couples TRBV5-6 to TRBJ2-5; 9 nucleotides agree with TRBD1. The CDR3 sequence is 16 residues long. Per germline, CDR1 SGHDT and CDR2 YYEEEE. V gave up 4 bases and J gave up 1 base; unmatched junction bases: 8. The CDR3 nucleotides are TGTGCCAGCAGCCTCCTCCGGGACAGGGCCCAAGAGACCCAGTACTTC. Its protein is CASSLLRDRAQETQYF.

The rearrangement uses TRBV29-1 and TRBJ2-7; tentatively, D is TRBD1 (5 bases). V dropped 5 bases and J dropped 1 base, with 15 bases sitting between them. Germline V CDR1 and CDR2: SQVTM, ANQGSEA. The CDR3 totals 14 residues. For the CDR3, the DNA is TGCAGCGTTTCCCAGGGTGGTAGGTCCTACGAGCAGTACTTC. Its translation is CSVSQGGRSYEQYF.

This clone has a single count. The chain carries TRBV28 and TRBJ1-5, with D maybe TRBD1 (6 bases). Trimming stripped 3 bases from V and 2 bases from J, with 8 bases between. Germline assignment: CDR1 MDHEN and CDR2 SYDVKM. The CDR3 has 14 amino acids. For the CDR3, the DNA is TGTGCCAGCAGTTTGGGGGCGGGCAATCAGCCCCAGCATTTT. Translating it yields CASSLGAGNQPQHF.